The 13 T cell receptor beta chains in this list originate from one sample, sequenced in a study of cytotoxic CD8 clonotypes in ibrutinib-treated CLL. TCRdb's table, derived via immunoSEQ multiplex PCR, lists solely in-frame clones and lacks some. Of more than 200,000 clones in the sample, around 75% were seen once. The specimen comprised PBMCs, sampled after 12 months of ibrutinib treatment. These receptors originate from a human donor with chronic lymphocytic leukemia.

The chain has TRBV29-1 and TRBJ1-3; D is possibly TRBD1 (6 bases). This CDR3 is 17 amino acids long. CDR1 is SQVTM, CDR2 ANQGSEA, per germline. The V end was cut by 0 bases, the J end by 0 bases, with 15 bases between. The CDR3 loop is CSVEEGGLGSSGNTIYF. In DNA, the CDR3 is TGCAGCGTTGAAGAAGGGGGACTGGGAAGCTCTGGAAACACCATATATTTT.

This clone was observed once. The CDR3 nucleotides are TGTGCCTGGAGTGTATTGGGGGATGGCTACACCTTC. Amino acid sequence: CAWSVLGDGYTF. The genes are TRBV30 and TRBJ1-2; weak D call: TRBD1 (5 bases). This CDR3 comprises 12 residues. Germline assignment: CDR1 GTSNPN and CDR2 SVGIG (reference sequence). With 0 bases removed from V and 6 bases from J, the gap between germline ends came to 8 bases.

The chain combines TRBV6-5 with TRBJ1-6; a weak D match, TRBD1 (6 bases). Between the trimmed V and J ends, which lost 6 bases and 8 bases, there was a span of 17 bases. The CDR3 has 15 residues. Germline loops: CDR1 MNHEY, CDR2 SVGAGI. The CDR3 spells CASRQVNREDSPLHF. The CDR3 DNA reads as TGTGCCAGCAGACAAGTCAACAGGGAGGATTCACCCCTCCACTTT.

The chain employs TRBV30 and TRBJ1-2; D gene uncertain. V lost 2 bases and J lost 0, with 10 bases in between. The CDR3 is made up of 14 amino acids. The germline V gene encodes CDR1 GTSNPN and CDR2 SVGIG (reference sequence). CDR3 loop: CAWSSRLANYGYTF. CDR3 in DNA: TGTGCCTGGAGTTCCAGGTTAGCTAACTATGGCTACACCTTC.

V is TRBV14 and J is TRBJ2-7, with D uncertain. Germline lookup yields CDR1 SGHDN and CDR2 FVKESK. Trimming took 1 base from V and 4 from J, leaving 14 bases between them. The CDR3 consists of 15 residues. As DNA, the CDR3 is TGTGCCAGCAGCCAAGGGGCCCTCCTGATTTACGAGCAGTACTTC. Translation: CASSQGALLIYEQYF.

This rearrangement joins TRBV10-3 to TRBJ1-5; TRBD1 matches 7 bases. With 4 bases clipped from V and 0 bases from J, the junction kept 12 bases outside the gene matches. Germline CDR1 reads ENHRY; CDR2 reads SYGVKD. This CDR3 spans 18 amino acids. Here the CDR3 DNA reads TGTGCCATCAGTGCCTCTACGGGACAGACTAATAGCAATCAGCCCCAGCATTTT. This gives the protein CAISASTGQTNSNQPQHF.

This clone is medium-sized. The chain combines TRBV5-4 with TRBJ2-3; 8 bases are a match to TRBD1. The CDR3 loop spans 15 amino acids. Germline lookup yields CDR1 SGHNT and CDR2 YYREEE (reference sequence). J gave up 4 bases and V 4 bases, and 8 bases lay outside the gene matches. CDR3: CASSTDGQGSDTQYF. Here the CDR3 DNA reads TGTGCCAGCAGCACCGACGGACAGGGCTCAGATACGCAGTATTTT.

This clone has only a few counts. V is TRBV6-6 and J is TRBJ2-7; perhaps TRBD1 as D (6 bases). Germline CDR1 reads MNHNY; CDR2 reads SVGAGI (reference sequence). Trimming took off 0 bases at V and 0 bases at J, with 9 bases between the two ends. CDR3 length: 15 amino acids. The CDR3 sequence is CASSYSRQVSYEQYF. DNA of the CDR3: TGTGCCAGCAGTTACTCGAGACAGGTCTCCTACGAGCAGTACTTC.

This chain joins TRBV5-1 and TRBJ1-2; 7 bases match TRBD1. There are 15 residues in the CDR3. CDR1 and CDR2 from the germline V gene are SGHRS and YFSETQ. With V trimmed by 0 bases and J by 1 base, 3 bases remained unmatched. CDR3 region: CASSLDTGVNYGYTF. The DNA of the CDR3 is TGCGCCAGCAGCTTGGATACAGGGGTTAACTATGGCTACACCTTC.

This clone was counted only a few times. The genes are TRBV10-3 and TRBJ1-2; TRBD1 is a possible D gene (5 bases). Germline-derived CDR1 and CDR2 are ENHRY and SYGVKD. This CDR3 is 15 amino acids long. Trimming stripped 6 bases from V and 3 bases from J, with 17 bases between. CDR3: CAIRGGPFSDYGYTF. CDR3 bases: TGTGCCATCAGGGGGGGTCCCTTTTCAGACTATGGCTACACCTTC.

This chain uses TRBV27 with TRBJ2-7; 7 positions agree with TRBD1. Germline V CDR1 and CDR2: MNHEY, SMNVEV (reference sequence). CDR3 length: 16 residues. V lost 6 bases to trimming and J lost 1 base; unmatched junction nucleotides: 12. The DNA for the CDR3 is TGTGCCAGCAGCCCCGTCGGACAGGCAAGATCCTACGAGCAGTACTTC. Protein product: CASSPVGQARSYEQYF.

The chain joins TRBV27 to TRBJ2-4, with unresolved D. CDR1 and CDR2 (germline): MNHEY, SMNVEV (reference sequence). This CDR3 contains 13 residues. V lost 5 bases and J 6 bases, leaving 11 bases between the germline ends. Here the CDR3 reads CASSTDPRNIQYF. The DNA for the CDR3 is TGTGCCAGCAGTACCGATCCTCGAAACATTCAGTACTTC.

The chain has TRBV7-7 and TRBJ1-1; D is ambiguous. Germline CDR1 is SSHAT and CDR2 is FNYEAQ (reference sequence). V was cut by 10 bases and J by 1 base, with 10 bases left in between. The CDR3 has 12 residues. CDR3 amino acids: CATSLRNTEAFF. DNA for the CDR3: TGTGCCACCTCTCTCCGGAACACTGAAGCTTTCTTT. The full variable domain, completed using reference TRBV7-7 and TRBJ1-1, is GAGVSQSPRYKVTKRGQDVTLRCDPISSHATLYWYQQALGQGPEFLTYFNYEAQPDKSGLPSDRFSAERPEGSISTLTIQRTEQRDSAMYRCATSLRNTEAFFGQGTRLTVV.